This T cell receptor (beta chain) was captured in a study of neurological immune-mediated disorders. This clonotype was recorded at least ten times. TCRdb used MiXCR to reprocess the 5' RACE reads, holding one entry per CDR3 protein. The sample comprises 32,000 or so distinct CDR3 sequences, over 10% of which are singletons, and 5% to 6% rests with the top ten. The CDR3 spans 15 residues. Germline V gene lookup returns CDR1 SGDLS and CDR2 YYNGEE. Trimming cost V 4 bases and J 5 bases; bases outside gene matches: 10. The rearrangement uses TRBV9 and TRBJ2-5; 8 nucleotides align to TRBD2. The receptor comes from a woman in her sixties or seventies in good health. Input material: PBMCs. The CDR3 region has the DNA TGTGCCAGCAGCCCCGGCCCGGGGGGGCCGGAGACCCAGTACTTC. Protein: CASSPGPGGPETQYF.